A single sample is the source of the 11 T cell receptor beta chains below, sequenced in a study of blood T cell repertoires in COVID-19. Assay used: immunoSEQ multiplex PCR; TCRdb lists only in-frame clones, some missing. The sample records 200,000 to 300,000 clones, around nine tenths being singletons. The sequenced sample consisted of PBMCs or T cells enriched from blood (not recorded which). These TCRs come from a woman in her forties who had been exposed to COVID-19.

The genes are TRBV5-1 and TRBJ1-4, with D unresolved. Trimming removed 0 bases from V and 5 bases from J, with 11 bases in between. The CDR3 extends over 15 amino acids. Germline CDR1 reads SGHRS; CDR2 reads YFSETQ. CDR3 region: CASSLVMAPNEKLFF. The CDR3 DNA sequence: TGCGCCAGCAGCTTGGTCATGGCCCCAAATGAAAAACTGTTTTTT.

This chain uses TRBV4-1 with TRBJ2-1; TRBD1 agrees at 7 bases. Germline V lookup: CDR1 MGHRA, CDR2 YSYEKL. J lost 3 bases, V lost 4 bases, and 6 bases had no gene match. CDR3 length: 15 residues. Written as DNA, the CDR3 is TGCGCCAGCAGCCGCACAGGGGCTGACTACAATGAGCAGTTCTTC. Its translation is CASSRTGADYNEQFF.

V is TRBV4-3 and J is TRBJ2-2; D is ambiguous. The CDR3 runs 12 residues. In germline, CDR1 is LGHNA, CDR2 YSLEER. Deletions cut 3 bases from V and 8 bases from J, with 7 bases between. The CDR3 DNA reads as TGCGCCAGCAGCCAGGGCCTGGGGGAGCTGTTTTTT. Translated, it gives CASSQGLGELFF.

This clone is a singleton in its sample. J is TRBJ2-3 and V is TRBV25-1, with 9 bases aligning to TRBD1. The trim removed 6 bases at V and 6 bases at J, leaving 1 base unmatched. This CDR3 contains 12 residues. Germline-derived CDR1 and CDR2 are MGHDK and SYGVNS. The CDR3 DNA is TGTGCCAGCAGGGACAGGGGCGATACGCAGTATTTT. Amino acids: CASRDRGDTQYF.

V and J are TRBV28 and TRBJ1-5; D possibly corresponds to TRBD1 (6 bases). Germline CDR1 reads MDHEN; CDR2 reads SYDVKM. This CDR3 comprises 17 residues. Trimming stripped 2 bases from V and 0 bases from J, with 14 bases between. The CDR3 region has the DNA TGTGCCAGCAGTTTACCGGGACATAGATTTAGCAATCAGCCCCAGCATTTT. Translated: CASSLPGHRFSNQPQHF.

The CDR3 DNA is TGTGCCACACAAGCGATCGACTCCTACAATGAGCAGTTCTTC. Amino acids: CATQAIDSYNEQFF. The chain couples TRBV10-3 to TRBJ2-1; D remains unclear. V lost 10 bases to trimming and J lost 0 bases, with 13 bases between them. This CDR3 spans 14 amino acids. From germline, CDR1 is ENHRY and CDR2 SYGVKD.

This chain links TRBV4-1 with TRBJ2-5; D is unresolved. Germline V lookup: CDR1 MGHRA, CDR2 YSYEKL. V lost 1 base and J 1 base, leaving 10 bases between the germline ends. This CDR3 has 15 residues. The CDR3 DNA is TGCGCCAGCAGCCAAGTCGGATGGGCCCAAGAGACCCAGTACTTC. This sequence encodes CASSQVGWAQETQYF.

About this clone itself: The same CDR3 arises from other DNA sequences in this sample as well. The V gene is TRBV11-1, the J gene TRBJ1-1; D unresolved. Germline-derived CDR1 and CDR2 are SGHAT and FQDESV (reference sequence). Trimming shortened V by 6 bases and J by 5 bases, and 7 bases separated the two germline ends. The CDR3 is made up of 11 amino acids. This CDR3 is CASSPRTEAFF. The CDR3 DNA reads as TGTGCCAGCAGTCCTCGGACTGAAGCTTTCTTT.

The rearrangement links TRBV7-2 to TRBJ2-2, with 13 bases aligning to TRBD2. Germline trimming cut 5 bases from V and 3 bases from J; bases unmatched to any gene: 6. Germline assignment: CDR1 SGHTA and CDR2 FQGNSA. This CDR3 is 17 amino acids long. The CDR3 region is CASSQGLAGPYTGELFF. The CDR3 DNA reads TGTGCCAGCAGCCAGGGACTAGCGGGACCCTACACCGGGGAGCTGTTTTTT. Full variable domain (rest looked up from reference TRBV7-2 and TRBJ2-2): GAGVSQSPSNKVTEKGKDVELRCDPISGHTALYWYRQSLGQGLEFLIYFQGNSAPDKSGLPSDRFSAERTGGSVSTLTIQRTQQEDSAVYLCASSQGLAGPYTGELFFGEGSRLTVL.

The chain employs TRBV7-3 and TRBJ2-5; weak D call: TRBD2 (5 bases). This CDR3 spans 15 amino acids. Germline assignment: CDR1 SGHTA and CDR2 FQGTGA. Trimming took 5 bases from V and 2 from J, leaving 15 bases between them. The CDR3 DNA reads TGTGCCAGCAGCCCCACCCGGAGCGGACAAGAGACCCAGTACTTC. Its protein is CASSPTRSGQETQYF.

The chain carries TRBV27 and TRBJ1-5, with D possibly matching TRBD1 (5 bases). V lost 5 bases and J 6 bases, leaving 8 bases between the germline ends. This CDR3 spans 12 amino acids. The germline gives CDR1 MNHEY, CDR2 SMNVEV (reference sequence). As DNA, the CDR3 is TGTGCCAGCAGTGGGGGGGGTCAGCCCCAGCATTTT. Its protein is CASSGGGQPQHF.